The 29 T cell receptor beta chains below come from one sample, sequenced in a study of OX40 agonist ivuxolimab in advanced cancers. Sequencing was performed with immunoSEQ multiplex PCR; in TCRdb, only in-frame clones are kept and a portion is missing. Altogether around 140,000 clones are present, roughly 91% being singletons, with the ten largest covering more than 0.8%. This specimen consisted of CD4+ or CD8+ T cells sorted from blood, obtained in a trial of the OX40 agonist ivuxolimab. These receptors originate from an adult with an advanced solid tumor such as melanoma, head and neck, liver or kidney cancer.

The chain links TRBV11-2 to TRBJ2-3; D is perhaps TRBD1 (6 bases). V lost 5 bases and J 0 bases, leaving 12 bases between the germline ends. The V gene's germline CDR1 is SGHAT and CDR2 FQNNGV. This CDR3 has 15 residues. The CDR3 loop is CASSHGQLSTDTQYF. CDR3 DNA sequence: TGTGCCAGCAGCCACGGACAGCTCAGCACAGATACGCAGTATTTT.

This chain links TRBV7-9 with TRBJ2-1; the D is unclear. Germline V gene data show CDR1 as SEHNR and CDR2 as FQNEAQ (reference sequence). The CDR3 loop spans 12 amino acids. V gave up 5 bases and J gave up 8 bases, with 10 bases separating them. The CDR3 DNA is TGTGCCAGCAGCCCCCAGGACCATGAGCAGTTCTTC. Its protein product is CASSPQDHEQFF.

The rearrangement joins TRBV7-8 to TRBJ2-4; D is unclear. Germline CDR1 and CDR2: SGHVS and FQNEAQ. This CDR3 contains 16 residues. Trimming removed 1 base from V and 1 base from J, with 11 bases in between. CDR3 region: CASSLVGYRAKNIQYF. CDR3 coding DNA: TGTGCCAGCAGCTTAGTCGGGTATCGGGCCAAAAACATTCAGTACTTC.

This chain links TRBV6-5 with TRBJ1-2; D not resolved. Germline V lookup: CDR1 MNHEY, CDR2 SVGAGI. There are 14 residues in the CDR3. The ends were cut back, 0 bases at V and 0 bases at J, with 5 bases in the middle. The CDR3 region has the DNA TGTGCCAGCAGTTACTCCGGGTCTAACTATGGCTACACCTTC. Protein sequence: CASSYSGSNYGYTF.

This chain connects TRBV5-1 to TRBJ2-2; 7 nucleotides match TRBD2. With V trimmed by 2 bases and J by 4 bases, 8 bases remained unmatched. In germline, CDR1 is SGHRS, CDR2 YFSETQ. The CDR3 has 16 amino acids. The CDR3 loop reads CASSFSRTRGTGELFF. DNA of the CDR3: TGCGCCAGCAGCTTCTCTAGGACTAGGGGCACCGGGGAGCTGTTTTTT.

This chain uses TRBV28 with TRBJ1-3, with 8 bases lining up with TRBD1. The junction had 4 bases not matched to a gene; V was cut back by 6 bases and J by 0 bases. Germline loops: CDR1 MDHEN, CDR2 SYDVKM. The CDR3 spans 15 residues. CDR3 region: CASSLDRVSGNTIYF. The DNA of the CDR3 is TGTGCCAGCAGCCTGGACAGGGTCTCTGGAAACACCATATATTTT.

The chain combines TRBV5-8 with TRBJ2-7, with a possible D match to TRBD1 (5 bases). This CDR3 has 13 residues. The germline CDR1 and CDR2 sequences are SGHTS and YDEGEE. Between the trimmed V and J ends, which lost 3 bases and 3 bases, there was a span of 10 bases. The CDR3 coding sequence is TGTGCCAGCAGCTCCTACGGACACTACGAGCAGTACTTC. Its protein is CASSSYGHYEQYF.

V and J are TRBV7-9 and TRBJ1-1; 7 positions agree with TRBD1. The V gene's germline CDR1 is SEHNR and CDR2 FQNEAQ (reference sequence). The CDR3 has 18 residues. J lost 0 bases, V lost 3 bases, and 13 bases had no gene match. The chain's CDR3 is CASSFGLGQGGMNTEAFF. CDR3 nucleotides: TGTGCCAGCAGCTTCGGGCTCGGGCAGGGGGGCATGAACACTGAAGCTTTCTTT. Full variable domain (rest looked up from reference TRBV7-9 and TRBJ1-1): DTGVSQNPRHKITKRGQNVTFRCDPISEHNRLYWYRQTLGQGPEFLTYFQNEAQLEKSRLLSDRFSAERPKGSFSTLEIQRTEQGDSAMYLCASSFGLGQGGMNTEAFFGQGTRLTVV.

The chain has TRBV7-9 and TRBJ2-7; 7 bases are shared with TRBD1. The CDR3 is made up of 14 amino acids. Germline V gene data show CDR1 as SEHNR and CDR2 as FQNEAQ (reference sequence). With V trimmed by 5 bases and J by 6 bases, 10 bases remained unmatched. The CDR3 reads CASSPQGPLSEQYF. CDR3 coding DNA: TGTGCCAGCAGCCCACAGGGGCCCCTGAGCGAGCAGTACTTC.

The J gene is TRBJ2-7, the V gene TRBV5-6; D not resolved. Deletions cut 5 bases from V and 6 bases from J, with 12 bases between. CDR1 SGHDT and CDR2 YYEEEE come from the germline V gene. CDR3 length equals 12 residues. CDR3 amino acids: CASRKGVSEQYF. The CDR3 coding sequence is TGTGCCAGCAGGAAGGGTGTAAGCGAGCAGTACTTC. The full variable domain, rest sourced from reference TRBV5-6 and TRBJ2-7, is DAGVTQSPTHLIKTRGQQVTLRCSPKSGHDTVSWYQQALGQGPQFIFQYYEEEERQRGNFPDRFSGHQFPNYSSELNVNALLLGDSALYLCASRKGVSEQYFGPGTRLTVT.

J is TRBJ1-1 and V is TRBV2; no clear D. Germline V lookup: CDR1 SNHLY, CDR2 FYNNEI. There are 12 residues in the CDR3. The V gene lost 3 bases and the J gene lost 4 bases, with 6 bases spanning the gap. CDR3 protein: CASSDRGTEAFF. The CDR3 bases are TGTGCCAGCAGTGATCGTGGCACTGAAGCTTTCTTT.

CDR3 amino acids: CASSVGGTYEQYF. DNA of the CDR3: TGTGCCAGCAGTGTAGGCGGGACCTACGAGCAGTACTTC. The rearrangement uses TRBV6-1 and TRBJ2-7, with TRBD2 as a possible D gene (6 bases). Between the trimmed V and J ends, which lost 4 bases and 2 bases, there was a span of 9 bases. In germline, CDR1 is MNHNS, CDR2 SASEGT. The CDR3 is 13 amino acids.

The rearrangement uses TRBV2 and TRBJ2-1, with D perhaps TRBD2 (7 bases). The CDR3 is 14 amino acids. The germline V gene encodes CDR1 SNHLY and CDR2 FYNNEI. The ends were cut back, 10 bases at V and 2 bases at J, with 15 bases in the middle. The CDR3 DNA sequence: TGTGCCACCGAAGGGGGGGAGACCTACAATGAGCAGTTCTTC. Its protein is CATEGGETYNEQFF.

This sequence joins TRBV6-1 and TRBJ1-2, with D maybe TRBD1 (6 bases). CDR1 is MNHNS, CDR2 SASEGT, per germline. The CDR3 length is 15 residues. V lost 3 bases, J lost 5 bases, and 16 bases lay in between. The CDR3 region is CASSDRGRGLYGYTF. The CDR3 region has the DNA TGTGCCAGCAGTGACCGTGGCAGGGGCCTGTATGGCTACACCTTC.

The chain uses TRBV11-3 and TRBJ2-3; 7 bases match TRBD2. CDR1 and CDR2 (germline): SGHNT, YENEEA. With 1 base clipped from V and 5 bases from J, the junction kept 6 bases outside the gene matches. The CDR3 extends over 15 amino acids. The CDR3 DNA follows: TGTGCCAGCAGCTTAGTTGCGGGAGCCGGAGATACGCAGTATTTT. As protein: CASSLVAGAGDTQYF.

The rearrangement uses TRBV11-2 and TRBJ2-5; TRBD1 agrees at 7 bases. The CDR3 consists of 15 residues. Germline assignment: CDR1 SGHAT and CDR2 FQNNGV. V shed 6 bases and J 0 bases; nucleotides not matched to a gene: 7. This chain's CDR3 is CASRFGTANQETQYF. The DNA of the CDR3 is TGTGCCAGCAGGTTCGGGACAGCCAACCAAGAGACCCAGTACTTC. Using reference TRBV11-2 and TRBJ2-5 for the parts outside the CDR3, the full variable domain is EAGVAQSPRYKIIEKRQSVAFWCNPISGHATLYWYQQILGQGPKLLIQFQNNGVVDDSQLPKDRFSAERLKGVDSTLKIQPAKLEDSAVYLCASRFGTANQETQYFGPGTRLLVL.

This chain joins TRBV6-6 and TRBJ2-7; 8 bases align to TRBD1. The CDR3 spans 13 residues. The ends lost 6 bases at V and 5 bases at J; junction bases unmatched: 6. From germline, CDR1 is MNHNY and CDR2 SVGAGI (reference sequence). This CDR3 is CASRETGVNEQYF. DNA for the CDR3: TGTGCCAGCAGAGAGACAGGGGTGAACGAGCAGTACTTC.

This clone appeared once. The J gene is TRBJ2-3, the V gene TRBV18; no firm D call. V was pared by 4 bases and J by 3 bases, with 8 bases between. CDR3 length equals 13 residues. Germline V lookup: CDR1 KGHSH, CDR2 LQKENI. The CDR3: CASSQRETDTQYF. Here the CDR3 DNA reads TGTGCCAGCTCACAAAGAGAAACAGATACGCAGTATTTT. Complete variable domain (other parts from reference TRBV18 and TRBJ2-3): NAGVMQNPRHLVRRRGQEARLRCSPMKGHSHVYWYRQLPEEGLKFMVYLQKENIIDESGMPKERFSAEFPKEGPSILRIQQVVRGDSAAYFCASSQRETDTQYFGPGTRLTVL.

The chain joins TRBV4-1 to TRBJ1-4; D is possibly TRBD1 (5 bases). CDR1 is MGHRA, CDR2 YSYEKL, per germline. This CDR3 region has 14 residues. V was shortened by 3 bases and J by 3 bases, with 8 bases between the two germline ends. The CDR3 region is CASSQGGANEKLFF. CDR3 coding DNA: TGCGCCAGCAGCCAGGGGGGAGCTAATGAAAAACTGTTTTTT.

Worth noting for this clone: At one end the junction does not follow the germline gene, possibly because of a read error. The chain combines TRBV5-4 with TRBJ1-1, with TRBD1 as a possible D gene (5 bases). CDR3 length: 14 amino acids. CDR1 SGHNT and CDR2 YYREEE come from the germline V gene (reference sequence). The DNA for the CDR3 is TGCGCCAGCAGCCACTCCGGGACGAACACTGAAGCTTTCTTT. It codes for CASSHSGTNTEAFF.

The V gene is TRBV6-5, the J gene TRBJ1-1; possible D gene TRBD1, 6 bases. V lost 9 bases and J lost 3, with 20 bases in between. This CDR3 comprises 15 residues. From germline, CDR1 is MNHEY and CDR2 SVGAGI. CDR3 residues: CASQLLSGDHTEAFF. The CDR3 bases are TGTGCCAGTCAGTTACTTTCAGGGGATCACACTGAAGCTTTCTTT.

CDR3 sequence: CSFCAGPPYEQYF. CDR3 nucleotides: TGCAGCTTTTGCGCGGGACCTCCCTACGAGCAGTACTTC. V usage is TRBV29-1 and J usage is TRBJ2-7, with D possibly matching TRBD2 (6 bases). CDR1 SQVTM and CDR2 ANQGSEA come from the germline V gene. This CDR3 region has 13 residues. Trimming stripped 8 bases from V and 2 bases from J, with 16 bases between.

The chain is built from TRBV27 and TRBJ2-7; 9 positions agree with TRBD2. CDR1 MNHEY and CDR2 SMNVEV come from the germline V gene (reference sequence). V was clipped by 7 bases and J by 3 bases; unmatched bases: 19. The CDR3 is made up of 18 amino acids. DNA for the CDR3: TGTGCCAGCAACCCGACAGGGCTAGCGGGATTTCCCCTCTACGAGCAGTACTTC. Encoded protein: CASNPTGLAGFPLYEQYF.

The chain is built from TRBV5-1 and TRBJ1-1; TRBD1 agrees at 9 bases. CDR1 is SGHRS, CDR2 YFSETQ, per germline. After removal of 4 bases from V and 4 bases from J, the junction contained 8 bases not matched to a gene. CDR3 size: 15 residues. CDR3 protein: CASSDFTGGVTEAFF. In DNA form, the CDR3 reads TGCGCCAGCAGCGACTTCACAGGGGGCGTCACTGAAGCTTTCTTT.

The V call is TRBV7-2, the J call TRBJ2-7, with a tentative D call TRBD2 (6 bases). In germline, CDR1 is SGHTA, CDR2 FQGNSA. V dropped 5 bases and J dropped 3 bases, with 14 bases sitting between them. The CDR3 runs to 14 residues. The CDR3 bases are TGTGCCAGCAGCCAGAGGGCGGGGTACTACGAGCAGTACTTC. It translates to CASSQRAGYYEQYF.

This chain uses TRBV6-5 with TRBJ1-4; 9 bases map to TRBD1. Germline CDR1 is MNHEY and CDR2 is SVGAGI. J was trimmed by 7 bases and V by 7 bases; bases with no gene match: 10. The CDR3 has 15 residues. Here the CDR3 reads CASKGPGQGGEKLFF. The CDR3 DNA reads TGTGCCAGCAAGGGTCCGGGACAGGGCGGTGAAAAACTGTTTTTT.

The V gene is TRBV5-1, the J gene TRBJ1-1; D gene unclear. Between the trimmed V and J ends, which lost 0 bases and 1 base, there was a span of 4 bases. This CDR3 has 13 residues. Germline CDR1 reads SGHRS; CDR2 reads YFSETQ. CDR3 nucleotides: TGCGCCAGCAGCTTGGAACAGAACACTGAAGCTTTCTTT. It codes for CASSLEQNTEAFF.

The V call is TRBV7-9, the J call TRBJ2-4; D is possibly TRBD1 (6 bases). The CDR3 has 12 residues. Germline assignment: CDR1 SEHNR and CDR2 FQNEAQ (reference sequence). Trimming took off 10 bases at V and 9 bases at J, with 16 bases between the two ends. CDR3 bases: TGTGCCACCAAGGACAGCGCAGGCATTCAGTACTTC. This translates into CATKDSAGIQYF.

V usage is TRBV5-4 and J usage is TRBJ2-1; 8 bases agree with TRBD2. The V segment lost 3 bases and the J segment 8 bases; nucleotides outside the gene matches: 4. The CDR3 totals 13 residues. Germline V gives CDR1 SGHNT, CDR2 YYREEE (reference sequence). The CDR3 spells CASSWVLADEQFF. In nucleotides, the CDR3 is TGTGCCAGCAGCTGGGTACTAGCGGATGAGCAGTTCTTC.